These 5 T cell receptor beta chains were all obtained from the same sample, sequenced in a study of identical twins. TCRdb re-called the 5' RACE reads through MiXCR, storing one row per CDR3 protein. The sample carries 510,000 or so distinct CDR3 sequences, about 16% recorded once. This same sample was also part of a study on yellow fever vaccine responses in identical twins.

The material sequenced was CD4+ T cells sorted from blood. The source is a woman between 18 and 29 years old in good health.

There are a few counts of this clonotype. The chain is built from TRBV12-3 or TRBV12-4 and TRBJ1-1; D remains unclear. The CDR3 has 13 residues. Trimming left V 6 bases short and J 0 bases short, with 8 bases between. The CDR3 DNA follows: TGTGCCAGCAGGCCTACCATGAACACTGAAGCTTTCTTT. It encodes CASRPTMNTEAFF.

This clonotype was counted at least ten times. The genes are TRBV5-1 and TRBJ2-7; a weak D match, TRBD1 (5 bases). V gave up 0 bases and J gave up 4 bases, with 14 bases separating them. Germline V lookup: CDR1 SGHRS, CDR2 YFSETQ. This CDR3 is built from 15 residues. The DNA of the CDR3 is TGCGCCAGCAGCTTGGTTGGGGCAGGTAGATACGAGCAGTACTTC. Translation gives CASSLVGAGRYEQYF. The full variable domain, completed using reference TRBV5-1 and TRBJ2-7, is KAGVTQTPRYLIKTRGQQVTLSCSPISGHRSVSWYQQTPGQGLQFLFEYFSETQRNKGNFPGRFSGRQFSNSRSEMNVSTLELGDSALYLCASSLVGAGRYEQYFGPGTRLTVT.

The CDR3 nucleotides are TGCAGTGCTCCTGGACTAGCGGGAGGGGGTGATACGCAGTATTTT. Amino acids: CSAPGLAGGGDTQYF. The chain is built from TRBV20-1 and TRBJ2-3; 15 bases line up with TRBD2. V lost 5 bases, J lost 6 bases, and 6 bases stayed unmatched. CDR3 size: 15 residues. Germline V gene sequence: CDR1 DFQATT, CDR2 SNEGSKA (reference sequence).

This clonotype was picked up many times. The rearrangement joins TRBV3-1 to TRBJ1-1; no definite D call. The germline CDR1 and CDR2 sequences are LGHDT and YNNKEL (reference sequence). The CDR3 extends over 14 amino acids. V lost 0 bases and J 5 bases, leaving 10 bases between the germline ends. CDR3 DNA: TGTGCCAGCAGCCAAGATCGATTATTAACTGAAGCTTTCTTT. It encodes CASSQDRLLTEAFF.

This clonotype was counted only a few times. The rearrangement uses TRBV5-1 and TRBJ2-3; perhaps TRBD1 as D (5 bases). The CDR3 extends over 15 amino acids. CDR1 is SGHRS and CDR2 is YFSETQ in the germline V gene. Trimming stripped 2 bases from V and 0 bases from J, with 10 bases between. The CDR3 DNA follows: TGCGCCAGCAGCTTTAGGGGCTACAGCACAGATACGCAGTATTTT. It codes for CASSFRGYSTDTQYF.